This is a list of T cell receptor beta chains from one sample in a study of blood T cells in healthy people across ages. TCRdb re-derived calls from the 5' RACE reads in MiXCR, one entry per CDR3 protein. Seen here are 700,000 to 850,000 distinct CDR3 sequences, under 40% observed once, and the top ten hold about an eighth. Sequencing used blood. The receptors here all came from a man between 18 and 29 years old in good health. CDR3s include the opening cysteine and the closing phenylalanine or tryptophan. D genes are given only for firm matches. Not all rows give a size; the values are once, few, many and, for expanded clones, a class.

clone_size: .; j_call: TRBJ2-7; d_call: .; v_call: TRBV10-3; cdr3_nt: TGTGCCACCCAACCCTTGGGCCAGAGCTCCTACGAGCAGTACTTC; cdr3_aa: CATQPLGQSSYEQYF
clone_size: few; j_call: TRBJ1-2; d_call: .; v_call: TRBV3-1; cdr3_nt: TGTGCCAGCAGCCAAGAAGAATTTGGGCGTTATGGCTACACCTTC; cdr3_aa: CASSQEEFGRYGYTF
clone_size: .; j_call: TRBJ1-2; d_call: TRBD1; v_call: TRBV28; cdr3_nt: TGTGCCAGCAGTATGACAGGGGGAAGATATGGCTACACCTTC; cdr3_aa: CASSMTGGRYGYTF
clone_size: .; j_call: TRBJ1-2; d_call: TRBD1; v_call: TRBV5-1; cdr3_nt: TGCGCCAGCAGCTCTTCGGACAGGGCGCGATATGGCTACACCTTC; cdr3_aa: CASSSSDRARYGYTF
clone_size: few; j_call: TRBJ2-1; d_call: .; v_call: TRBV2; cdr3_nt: TGTGCCAGCAGTGGGGGGACGGAAAAGTTCTTC; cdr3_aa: CASSGGTEKFF
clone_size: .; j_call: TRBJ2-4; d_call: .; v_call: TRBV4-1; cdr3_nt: TGCACCAGCAGCCGCCAGGGAGAAAACATTCAGTACTTC; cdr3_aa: CTSSRQGENIQYF
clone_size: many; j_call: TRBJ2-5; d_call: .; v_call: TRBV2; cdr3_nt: TGTGCCAGCAGTCCCTCGAGCGGCAGCCAAGAGACCCAGTACTTC; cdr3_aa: CASSPSSGSQETQYF
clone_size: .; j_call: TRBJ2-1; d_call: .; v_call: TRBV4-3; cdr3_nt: TGCGCCAGCAGCCAAGATCCGGCGGTCAATGAGCAGTTCTTC; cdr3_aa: CASSQDPAVNEQFF
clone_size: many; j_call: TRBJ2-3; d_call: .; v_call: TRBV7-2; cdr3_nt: TGTGCCAGCAGTCTGGGTCGCACAGATACGCAGTATTTT; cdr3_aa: CASSLGRTDTQYF
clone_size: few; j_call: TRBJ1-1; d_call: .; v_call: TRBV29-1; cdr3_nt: TGCAGCGTTGAAAGATTAGGGAGGACTGAAGCTTTCTTT; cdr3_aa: CSVERLGRTEAFF
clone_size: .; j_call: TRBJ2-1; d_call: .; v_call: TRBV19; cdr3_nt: TGTGCCAGTAGGCCTTCTTACAGGGATGAGCAGTTCTTC; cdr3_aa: CASRPSYRDEQFF
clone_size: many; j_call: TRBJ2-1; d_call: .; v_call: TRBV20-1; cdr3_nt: TGCAGTGCTAGAGATCGTGGCCCCAATGAGCAGTTCTTC; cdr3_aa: CSARDRGPNEQFF
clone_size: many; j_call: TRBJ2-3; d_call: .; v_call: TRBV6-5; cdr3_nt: TGTGCCAGCAGTTTCAGCTACACAGATACGCAGTATTTT; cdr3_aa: CASSFSYTDTQYF
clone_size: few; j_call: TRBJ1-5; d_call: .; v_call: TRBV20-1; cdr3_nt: TGCAGTGCTAGGGAAAGCAATCAGCCCCAGCATTTT; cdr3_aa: CSARESNQPQHF
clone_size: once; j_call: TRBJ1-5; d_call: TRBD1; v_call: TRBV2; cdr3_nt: TGTGCCAGCAGTGAAGAAGGGACAGGGAAAAATCAGCCCCAGCATTTT; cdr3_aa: CASSEEGTGKNQPQHF
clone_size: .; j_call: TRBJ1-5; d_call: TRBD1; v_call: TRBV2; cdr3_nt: TGTGCCAGCATCTCTCAGGGGGATCCAGGTCAGCCCCAGCATTTT; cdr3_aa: CASISQGDPGQPQHF
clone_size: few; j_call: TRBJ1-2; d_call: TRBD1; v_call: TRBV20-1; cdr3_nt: TGCAGTGCCTCGGACAGGGGGCCGGTGGGCTATGGCTACACCTTC; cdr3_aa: CSASDRGPVGYGYTF
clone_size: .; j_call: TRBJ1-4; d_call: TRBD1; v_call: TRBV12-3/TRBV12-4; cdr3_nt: TGTGCCAGCAGTTCCGGGACAGGGGGCCATGAAAAACTGTTTTTT; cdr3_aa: CASSSGTGGHEKLFF
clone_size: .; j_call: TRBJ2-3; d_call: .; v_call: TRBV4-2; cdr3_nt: TGTGCCAGCAGCCAAGACAGGGGAACAGCGGATACGCAGTATTTT; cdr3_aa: CASSQDRGTADTQYF
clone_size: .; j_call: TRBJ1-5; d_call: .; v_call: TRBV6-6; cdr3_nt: TGTGCCAGCAGTTACCCCGAAGGGGTGAGCAATCAGCCCCAGCATTTT; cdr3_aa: CASSYPEGVSNQPQHF
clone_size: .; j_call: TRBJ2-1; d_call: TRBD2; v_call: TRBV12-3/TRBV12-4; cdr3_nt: TGTGCCAGCAGTCATAGCGGGGGGGAGCAGTTCTTC; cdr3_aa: CASSHSGGEQFF
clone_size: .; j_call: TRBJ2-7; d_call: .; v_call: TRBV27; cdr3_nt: TGTGCCAGCAGTTTAGCGCGGACGGTTGTGGGCGAGCAGTACTTC; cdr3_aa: CASSLARTVVGEQYF
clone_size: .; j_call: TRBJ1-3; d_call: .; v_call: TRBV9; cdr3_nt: TGTGCCAGCAGCCCAGGGGTCGCGGGAAACACCATATATTTT; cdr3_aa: CASSPGVAGNTIYF
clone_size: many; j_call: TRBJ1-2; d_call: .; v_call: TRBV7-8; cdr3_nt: TGTGCCAGCAGCCCCCTCGTTATGCTATATGGCTACACCTTC; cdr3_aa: CASSPLVMLYGYTF
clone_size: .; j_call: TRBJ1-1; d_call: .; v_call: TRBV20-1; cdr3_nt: TGCAGTGCCAGTCAGGGAGGGGCTGAAGCTTTCTTT; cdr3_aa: CSASQGGAEAFF
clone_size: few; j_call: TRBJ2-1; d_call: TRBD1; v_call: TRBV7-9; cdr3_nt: TGTGCCAGCAGCTCAATAACCCGAGGACAGGGAACCAATGAGCAGTTCTTC; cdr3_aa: CASSSITRGQGTNEQFF
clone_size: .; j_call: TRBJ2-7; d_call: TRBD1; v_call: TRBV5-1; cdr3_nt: TGCGCCAGCAGCCAAGCATATTTCGGGACAGGGCTTTACGAGCAGTACTTC; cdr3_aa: CASSQAYFGTGLYEQYF
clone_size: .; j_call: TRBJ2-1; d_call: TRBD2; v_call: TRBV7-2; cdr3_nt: TGTGCCAGCAGCTTAGCGGGGACTAGCGGGGGGGCAGAGCAGTTCTTC; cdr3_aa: CASSLAGTSGGAEQFF
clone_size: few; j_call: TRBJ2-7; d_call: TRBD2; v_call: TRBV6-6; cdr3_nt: TGTGCCAGCAGTTACCCGACTAGCGGGGTCAGCTCCTACGAGCAGTACTTC; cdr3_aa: CASSYPTSGVSSYEQYF
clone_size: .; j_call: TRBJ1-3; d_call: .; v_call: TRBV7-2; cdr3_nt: TGTGCCAGCAGCTCCATAAGATTCACGGTGGCTGGAAACACCATATATTTT; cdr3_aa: CASSSIRFTVAGNTIYF
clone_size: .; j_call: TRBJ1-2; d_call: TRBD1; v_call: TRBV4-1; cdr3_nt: TGCGCCAGCGAGAGGGTGCCGGGACAGGGTTATGGCTACACCTTC; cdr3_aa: CASERVPGQGYGYTF
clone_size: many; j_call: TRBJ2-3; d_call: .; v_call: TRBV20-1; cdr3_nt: TGCAGTGTCCTACGGAAGGGGGGCACAGATACGCAGTATTTT; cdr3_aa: CSVLRKGGTDTQYF
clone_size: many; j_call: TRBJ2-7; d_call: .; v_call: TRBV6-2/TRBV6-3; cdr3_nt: TGTGCCAGCAGCCCCCCTTTGGGTGAGCAGTACTTC; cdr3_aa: CASSPPLGEQYF
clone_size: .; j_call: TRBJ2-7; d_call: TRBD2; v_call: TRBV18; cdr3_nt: TGTGCCAGCTCAGCCGGGACTAGCGACTACGAGCAGTACTTC; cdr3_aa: CASSAGTSDYEQYF
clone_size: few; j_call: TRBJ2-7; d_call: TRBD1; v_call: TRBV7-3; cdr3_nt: TGTGCCAGCAGCTTAACACAGGGGTACACGGAGCAGTACTTC; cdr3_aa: CASSLTQGYTEQYF
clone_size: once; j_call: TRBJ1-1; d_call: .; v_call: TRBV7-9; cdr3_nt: TGTGCCAGCAGCCCTGGGGCGATCCCCATGAACACTGAAGCTTTCTTT; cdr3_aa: CASSPGAIPMNTEAFF
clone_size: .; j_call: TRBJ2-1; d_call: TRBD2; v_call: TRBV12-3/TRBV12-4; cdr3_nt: TGTGCCAGCAGTTCCCAGCGGGGAGGTTACAATGAGCAGTTCTTC; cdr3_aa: CASSSQRGGYNEQFF
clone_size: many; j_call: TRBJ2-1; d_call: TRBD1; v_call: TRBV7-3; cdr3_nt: TGTGCCAGCAGCTTAGGGACAGGGAAGAATGAGCAGTTCTTC; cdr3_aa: CASSLGTGKNEQFF
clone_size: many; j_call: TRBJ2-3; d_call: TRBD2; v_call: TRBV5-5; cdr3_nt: TGTGCCAGCAGCTTGGAGGTAGCGGGGTTAGGAGCAGATACGCAGTATTTT; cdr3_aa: CASSLEVAGLGADTQYF
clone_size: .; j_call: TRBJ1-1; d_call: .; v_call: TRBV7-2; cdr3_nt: TGTGCCAGCAGCTTAGACTACGGGACCACTGAAGCTTTCTTT; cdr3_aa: CASSLDYGTTEAFF
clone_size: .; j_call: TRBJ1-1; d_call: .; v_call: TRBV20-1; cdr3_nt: TGCAGTGCGAACGCCCCGACAGGACGCACTGAAGCTTTCTTT; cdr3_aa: CSANAPTGRTEAFF
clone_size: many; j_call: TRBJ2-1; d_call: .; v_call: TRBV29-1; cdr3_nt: TGCAGCGTTGAAAGAGGGTGGGGAATCGATGAGCAGTTCTTC; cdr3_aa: CSVERGWGIDEQFF
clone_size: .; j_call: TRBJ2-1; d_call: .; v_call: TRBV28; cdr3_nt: TGTGCCAGCAGTTCTGGGTGGGGTGGACAGTTCTTC; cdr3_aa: CASSSGWGGQFF
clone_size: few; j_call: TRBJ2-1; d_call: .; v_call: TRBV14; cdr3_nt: TGTGCCAGCAGCCATGCGGGGGCGTATGGCAATGAGCAGTTCTTC; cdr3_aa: CASSHAGAYGNEQFF
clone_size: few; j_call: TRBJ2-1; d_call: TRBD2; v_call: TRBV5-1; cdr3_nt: TGCGCCAGCAGCTTGGCCGGCGGGGGATCCGACAATGAGCAGTTCTTC; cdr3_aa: CASSLAGGGSDNEQFF
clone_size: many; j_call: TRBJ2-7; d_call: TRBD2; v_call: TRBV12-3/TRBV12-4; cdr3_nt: TGTGCCAGCAGTTTAAAGGCGGGGGGGCAAGAGCAGTACTTC; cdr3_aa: CASSLKAGGQEQYF
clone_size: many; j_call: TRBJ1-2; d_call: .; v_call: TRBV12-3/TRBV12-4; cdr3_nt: TGTGCCAGCTCCCCCGGCAGGAACTATGGCTACACCTTC; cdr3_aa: CASSPGRNYGYTF
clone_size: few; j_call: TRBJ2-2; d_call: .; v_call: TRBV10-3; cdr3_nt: TGTGCCATCAGGGGACATGCGAACACCGGGGAGCTGTTTTTT; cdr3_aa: CAIRGHANTGELFF
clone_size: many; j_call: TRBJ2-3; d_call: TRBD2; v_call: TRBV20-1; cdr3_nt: TGCAGTGCGGTGGGCGGGGGTGTGGGCACAGATACGCAGTATTTT; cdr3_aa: CSAVGGGVGTDTQYF
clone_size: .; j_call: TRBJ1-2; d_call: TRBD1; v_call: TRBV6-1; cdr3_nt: TGTGCCAGCATCGATGGGACAGGGGGGTTCGGCTATGGCTACACCTTC; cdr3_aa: CASIDGTGGFGYGYTF
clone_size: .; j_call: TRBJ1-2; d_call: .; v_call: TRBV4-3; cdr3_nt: TGCGCCAGCAGTCAAGAGGAGGGGGAGGGTGGCTACACCTTC; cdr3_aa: CASSQEEGEGGYTF
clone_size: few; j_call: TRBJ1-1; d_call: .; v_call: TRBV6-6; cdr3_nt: TGTGCCAGCAGCGCCGTCGGCTCTGAAGCTTTCTTT; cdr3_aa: CASSAVGSEAFF
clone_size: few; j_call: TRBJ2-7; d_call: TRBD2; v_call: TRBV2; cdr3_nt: TGTGCCAGCAGTGAGGGACTAGCGGCTAACTACGAGCAGTACTTC; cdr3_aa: CASSEGLAANYEQYF
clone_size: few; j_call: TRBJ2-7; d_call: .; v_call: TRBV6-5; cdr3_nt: TGTGCCAGCAGTTACTCCCCCCCCAGGAGCTCCTACGAGCAGTACTTC; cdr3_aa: CASSYSPPRSSYEQYF
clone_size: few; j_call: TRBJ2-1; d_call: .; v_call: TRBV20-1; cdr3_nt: TGCAGTGGTAAGGGCACCTACAATGAGCAGTTCTTC; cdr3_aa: CSGKGTYNEQFF